The 28 T cell receptor beta chains listed next were all sequenced from one sample in a study of blood T cell repertoires in COVID-19. Sequenced by immunoSEQ multiplex PCR; TCRdb stores in-frame clones only, minus some. The table shows over 250,000 clones, with roughly 86% occurring only once. Input material: PBMCs or T cells enriched from blood (not recorded which). These receptors were taken from a woman aged 18-29 years who had recovered from COVID-19.

This clone was observed a single time. V is TRBV3-1 (or the pseudogene TRBV3-2) and J is TRBJ1-5, with D unclear. Germline CDR1 reads LGHDT; CDR2 reads YNNKEL (reference sequence). Trimming stripped 1 base from V and 0 bases from J, with 7 bases between. CDR3 size: 15 residues. The CDR3 spells CASSQAGYSNQPQHF. The CDR3 bases are TGTGCCAGCAGCCAAGCGGGTTATAGCAATCAGCCCCAGCATTTT.

This chain joins TRBV28 and TRBJ1-4; D is uncertain. This CDR3 contains 14 residues. Trimming took off 1 base at V and 9 bases at J, with 12 bases between the two ends. Germline-derived CDR1 and CDR2 are MDHEN and SYDVKM. The CDR3, as DNA: TGTGCCAGCAGTTTATCAGGCATGGTGAAAAAACTGTTTTTT. Translation: CASSLSGMVKKLFF.

The chain combines TRBV6-2 or TRBV6-3 with TRBJ2-1; D might be TRBD1 (6 bases). CDR3 length: 16 residues. The germline V and J ends were trimmed by 5 bases and 0 bases, with 14 bases remaining between them. The germline CDR1 and CDR2 sequences are MNHEY and SVGEGT. The CDR3 sequence: CASSKDTDSSYNEQFF. CDR3 DNA sequence: TGTGCCAGCAGTAAAGATACGGACAGCTCCTACAATGAGCAGTTCTTC.

This chain links TRBV11-3 with TRBJ2-7, with D perhaps matching TRBD1 (6 bases). V was trimmed by 0 bases and J by 5 bases, leaving 11 bases between them. The CDR3 consists of 14 residues. Germline V gives CDR1 SGHNT, CDR2 YENEEA. CDR3 sequence (DNA): TGTGCCAGCAGCTTAGAACAGGGAAGGAACGAGCAGTACTTC. This gives the protein CASSLEQGRNEQYF. Supplemented by reference TRBV11-3 and TRBJ2-7, the full variable domain reads EAGVVQSPRYKIIEKKQPVAFWCNPISGHNTLYWYLQNLGQGPELLIRYENEEAVDDSQLPKDRFSAERLKGVDSTLKIQPAELGDSAVYLCASSLEQGRNEQYFGPGTRLTVT.

CDR3 sequence (DNA): TGTGCCACCAGTGATTTCGCTGGGAGGGACGAGCAGTTCTTC. This translates into CATSDFAGRDEQFF. The V call is TRBV24-1, the J call TRBJ2-1; 7 positions match TRBD2. With V trimmed by 1 base and J by 10 bases, 6 bases remained unmatched. This CDR3 spans 14 amino acids. Germline lookup yields CDR1 KGHDR and CDR2 SFDVKD.

J is TRBJ2-1 and V is TRBV7-2, with 9 bases lining up with TRBD1. The CDR3 is made up of 18 amino acids. Unmatched junction bases numbered 14, after V lost 5 bases and J lost 3 bases. Germline CDR1 reads SGHTA; CDR2 reads FQGNSA. The CDR3: CASSPRTGARVGYNEQFF. The CDR3 nucleotides are TGTGCCAGCAGCCCCCGGACAGGGGCTAGAGTCGGCTACAATGAGCAGTTCTTC. Filled out from reference TRBV7-2 and TRBJ2-1, the complete variable domain reads GAGVSQSPSNKVTEKGKDVELRCDPISGHTALYWYRQSLGQGLEFLIYFQGNSAPDKSGLPSDRFSAERTGGSVSTLTIQRTQQEDSAVYLCASSPRTGARVGYNEQFFGPGTRLTVL.

This chain connects TRBV27 to TRBJ2-4, with D tentatively TRBD2 (5 bases). In germline, CDR1 is MNHEY, CDR2 SMNVEV (reference sequence). CDR3 length: 15 amino acids. The V gene lost 5 bases and the J gene lost 0 bases, with 11 bases spanning the gap. CDR3 coding DNA: TGTGCCAGCAGTCGTCAAGGACTAGCCAAAAACATTCAGTACTTC. Translated: CASSRQGLAKNIQYF.

This CDR3 is CASSSPGGEETGELFF. Here the CDR3 DNA reads TGTGCCAGCAGCTCCCCGGGGGGGGAGGAAACCGGGGAGCTGTTTTTT. The chain combines TRBV5-8 with TRBJ2-2; TRBD2 aligns across 8 bases. The CDR3 runs to 16 residues. The V gene's germline CDR1 is SGHTS and CDR2 YDEGEE. The V gene end was trimmed by 3 bases and the J gene end by 5 bases; junction bases not matched to a gene: 9.

This chain joins TRBV5-1 and TRBJ1-2; 12 bases are a match to TRBD1. The germline gives CDR1 SGHRS, CDR2 YFSETQ. The CDR3 has 16 amino acids. Trimming at V came to 4 bases and at J to 8 bases, leaving 12 bases not matched to a gene. The CDR3 coding sequence is TGCGCCAGCAGCCTAAACCCGGGACAGGGGGCGCGAGGCTACACCTTC. Residues: CASSLNPGQGARGYTF.

This rearrangement joins TRBV13 to TRBJ2-5, with D maybe TRBD1 (5 bases). CDR3 size: 14 residues. V was shortened by 0 bases and J by 5 bases, with 10 bases between the two germline ends. CDR1 and CDR2 from the germline V gene are PRHDT and FYEKMQ (reference sequence). CDR3 in amino acids: CASSLGQGGETQYF. CDR3 bases: TGTGCCAGCAGCTTAGGCCAGGGTGGCGAGACCCAGTACTTC.

This chain joins TRBV9 and TRBJ2-3; TRBD2 matches at 9 bases. The length of the CDR3 is 19 residues. Trimming took 9 bases from V and 3 from J; bases not matched to a gene: 23. Germline values: CDR1 SGDLS, CDR2 YYNGEE. CDR3 amino acids: CATFREQKGRGGPTDTQYF. DNA of the CDR3: TGTGCCACTTTCAGGGAACAGAAAGGGCGGGGGGGCCCGACAGATACGCAGTATTTT.

This chain uses TRBV10-3 with TRBJ1-1; D remains ambiguous. CDR1 and CDR2 (germline): ENHRY, SYGVKD. CDR3 size: 15 residues. Trimming took 6 bases from V and 0 from J, leaving 14 bases between them. The CDR3 DNA follows: TGTGCCATCAGCCCTTTGACTGATCTGAACACTGAAGCTTTCTTT. Amino acid sequence: CAISPLTDLNTEAFF.

The chain recombines TRBV5-1 with TRBJ2-5; 10 bases align to TRBD2. V shed 4 bases and J 1 base; nucleotides not matched to a gene: 7. CDR1 is SGHRS, CDR2 YFSETQ, per germline. The CDR3 has 16 residues. CDR3 loop: CASSPFASGGQETQYF. The CDR3 DNA follows: TGCGCCAGCAGCCCATTCGCTAGCGGGGGCCAAGAGACCCAGTACTTC.

This chain joins TRBV28 and TRBJ1-2, with D unresolved. V was cut by 10 bases and J by 3 bases, with 9 bases left in between. From germline, CDR1 is MDHEN and CDR2 SYDVKM. This CDR3 contains 11 residues. The CDR3, as DNA: TGTGCCACCAAATTAGACTATGGCTACACCTTC. Residues: CATKLDYGYTF.

The chain has TRBV27 and TRBJ2-7, with TRBD1 as a possible D gene (8 bases). CDR3 length equals 14 residues. V was cut by 8 bases and J by 2 bases, with 16 bases left in between. The V gene's germline CDR1 is MNHEY and CDR2 SMNVEV (reference sequence). Written as DNA, the CDR3 is TGTGCCAGCGGGTACAGGGGGGGACCCTACGAGCAGTACTTC. Translated: CASGYRGGPYEQYF.

This rearrangement joins TRBV28 to TRBJ1-1; 11 bases are a match to TRBD1. V gave up 7 bases and J gave up 4 bases; unmatched junction bases: 5. This CDR3 spans 14 amino acids. Per the germline V gene, CDR1 is MDHEN and CDR2 is SYDVKM. The CDR3 region has the DNA TGTGCCAGCATCCGGACAGGGGGCACCACTGAAGCTTTCTTT. This codes for CASIRTGGTTEAFF. Full variable domain (remainder filled in from reference TRBV28 and TRBJ1-1): DVKVTQSSRYLVKRTGEKVFLECVQDMDHENMFWYRQDPGLGLRLIYFSYDVKMKEKGDIPEGYSVSREKKERFSLILESASTNQTSMYLCASIRTGGTTEAFFGQGTRLTVV.

This clone was counted once. The chain combines TRBV6-6 with TRBJ1-5; tentatively, D is TRBD1 (6 bases). Germline lookup yields CDR1 MNHNY and CDR2 SVGAGI (reference sequence). V gave up 6 bases and J gave up 2 bases, with 11 bases separating them. CDR3 size: 14 residues. CDR3 region: CASSPRQGNQPQHF. The CDR3 nucleotides are TGTGCCAGCAGCCCGCGACAGGGCAATCAGCCCCAGCATTTT.

V gene TRBV4-3 combines with J gene TRBJ1-1; 9 nucleotides line up with TRBD1. Germline values: CDR1 LGHNA, CDR2 YSLEER. The CDR3 has 16 amino acids. Unmatched junction bases numbered 8, after V lost 5 bases and J lost 1 base. CDR3 region: CASSTWTGDPNTEAFF. The CDR3 nucleotides are TGCGCCAGCAGCACCTGGACAGGGGATCCGAACACTGAAGCTTTCTTT.

The chain combines TRBV7-9 with TRBJ2-3, with D uncertain. CDR1 and CDR2 from the germline V gene are SEHNR and FQNEAQ (reference sequence). V lost 3 bases, J lost 6 bases, and 10 bases lay in between. This CDR3 has 13 residues. The CDR3 DNA is TGTGCCAGCAGCTTCTCGGGTTCGGATACGCAGTATTTT. This codes for CASSFSGSDTQYF.

In DNA form, the CDR3 reads TGTGCCAGCAGCCAAGATAGTAGCGGCAATGAGCAGTTCTTC. Translation: CASSQDSSGNEQFF. The chain has TRBV3-1 (or the pseudogene TRBV3-2) and TRBJ2-1, with D tentatively TRBD2 (6 bases). Trimming removed 0 bases at V and 6 bases at J, with 9 bases between. Germline values: CDR1 LGHDT, CDR2 YNNKEL (reference sequence). The CDR3 is 14 amino acids.

The rearrangement uses TRBV24-1 and TRBJ2-3; D gene unclear. Germline V gene data show CDR1 as KGHDR and CDR2 as SFDVKD. The length of the CDR3 is 13 residues. V was shortened by 8 bases and J by 2 bases, with 10 bases between the two germline ends. Here the CDR3 DNA reads TGTGCCACCAAGAGCCTCACCACAGATACGCAGTATTTT. Protein sequence: CATKSLTTDTQYF.

The chain employs TRBV11-2 and TRBJ1-2; D may be TRBD1 (6 bases). Per the germline V gene, CDR1 is SGHAT and CDR2 is FQNNGV. The CDR3 consists of 14 residues. V was clipped by 5 bases and J by 4 bases, with 14 bases between them. The DNA of the CDR3 is TGTGCCAGCAGCCTAAGCCGGGACACCTATGGCTACACCTTC. Its translation is CASSLSRDTYGYTF. Full variable domain (remainder filled in from reference TRBV11-2 and TRBJ1-2): EAGVAQSPRYKIIEKRQSVAFWCNPISGHATLYWYQQILGQGPKLLIQFQNNGVVDDSQLPKDRFSAERLKGVDSTLKIQPAKLEDSAVYLCASSLSRDTYGYTFGSGTRLTVV.

The J gene is TRBJ2-7, the V gene TRBV5-1; 9 nucleotides agree with TRBD1. Trimming cost V 1 base and J 2 bases; bases outside gene matches: 4. The germline CDR1 and CDR2 sequences are SGHRS and YFSETQ. CDR3 size: 15 residues. The CDR3 nucleotides are TGCGCCAGCAGCTTGACCGGGACAGGGACCTACGAGCAGTACTTC. Protein product: CASSLTGTGTYEQYF.

This clone was found once. CDR3 nucleotide sequence: TGTGCCAGTAGGGCAGGGGGCACTGAAGCTTTCTTT. This translates into CASRAGGTEAFF. The chain recombines TRBV28 with TRBJ1-1; 7 bases match TRBD1. The CDR3 extends over 12 amino acids. The junction had 5 bases not matched to a gene; V was cut back by 9 bases and J by 4 bases. CDR1 is MDHEN and CDR2 is SYDVKM in the germline V gene.

The chain links TRBV29-1 to TRBJ1-1; 7 positions agree with TRBD1. Unmatched junction bases numbered 12, after V lost 7 bases and J lost 4 bases. Looked up from germline, CDR1 is SQVTM and CDR2 is ANQGSEA. The CDR3 consists of 14 residues. CDR3 coding DNA: TGCAGCGCAGACAGGGAGGACGGGCGCACTGAAGCTTTCTTT. It yields the protein CSADREDGRTEAFF.

The sample holds one count of this clone. The J gene is TRBJ1-6, the V gene TRBV14, with D perhaps matching TRBD1 (6 bases). This CDR3 is 16 amino acids long. Per germline, CDR1 SGHDN and CDR2 FVKESK. V lost 6 bases, J lost 11 bases, and 23 bases lay in between. Here the CDR3 reads CASRQSEGVTFTPLHF. CDR3 DNA: TGTGCCAGCAGGCAGTCAGAGGGGGTGACATTCACACCCCTCCACTTT.

The chain is built from TRBV29-1 and TRBJ2-7; TRBD1 matches at 9 bases. V lost 3 bases to trimming and J lost 6 bases; unmatched junction nucleotides: 9. CDR1 is SQVTM, CDR2 ANQGSEA, per germline. The CDR3 spans 14 residues. The CDR3 bases are TGCAGCGTTGATGGCCTGGGACAGGGAGGCGAGCAGTACTTC. Amino acids: CSVDGLGQGGEQYF.

The rearrangement joins TRBV5-4 to TRBJ1-4, with D hard to call. Trimming shortened V by 5 bases and J by 2 bases, and 13 bases separated the two germline ends. CDR1 and CDR2 (germline): SGHNT, YYREEE (reference sequence). The CDR3 contains 15 residues. DNA for the CDR3: TGTGCCAGCAGTCGCCTGACCGGGACTAATGAAAAACTGTTTTTT. Translating gives CASSRLTGTNEKLFF.